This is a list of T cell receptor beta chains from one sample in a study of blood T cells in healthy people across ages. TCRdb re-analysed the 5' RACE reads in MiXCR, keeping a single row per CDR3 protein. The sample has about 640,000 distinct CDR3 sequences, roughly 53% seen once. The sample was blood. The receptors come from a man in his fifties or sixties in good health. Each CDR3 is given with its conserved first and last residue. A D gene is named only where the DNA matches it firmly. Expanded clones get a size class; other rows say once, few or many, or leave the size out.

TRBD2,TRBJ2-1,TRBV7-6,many,TGTGCCAGCAGCCCTAGCGGGGGGGCGGGCGAGCAGTTCTTC,CASSPSGGAGEQFF
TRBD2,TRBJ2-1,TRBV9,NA,TGTGCCAGCAGCGATTCCGGGGGGACCTACAATGAGCAGTTCTTC,CASSDSGGTYNEQFF
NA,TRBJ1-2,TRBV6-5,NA,TGTGCCAGCAGCCCCTCGGGGGGCCCAGCTAACTATGGCTACACCTTC,CASSPSGGPANYGYTF
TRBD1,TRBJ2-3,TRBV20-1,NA,TGCAGTACGTGGGACAGGGCGGGCGCAGATACGCAGTATTTT,CSTWDRAGADTQYF
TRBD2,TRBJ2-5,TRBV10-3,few,TGTGCCATCAGCTCAGCGGGGACGGGCCAAGAGACCCAGTACTTC,CAISSAGTGQETQYF
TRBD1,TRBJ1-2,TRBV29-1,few,TGCAGCGTTATTCTCCTGGACAGGGCTAACTATGGCTACACCTTC,CSVILLDRANYGYTF
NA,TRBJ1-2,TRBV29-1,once,TGCAGCGTTGATGACAGAGCTCCCTATGGCTACACCTTC,CSVDDRAPYGYTF
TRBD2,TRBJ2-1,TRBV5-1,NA,TGCGCCAGCAGCTTGGTGTCTAGCGGACTCAATGAGCAGTTCTTC,CASSLVSSGLNEQFF
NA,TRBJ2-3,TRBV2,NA,TGTGCCACCGACAGGGACTCTACAGATACGCAGTATTTT,CATDRDSTDTQYF
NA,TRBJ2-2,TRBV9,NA,TGTGCCGCCCGGACGGGGCTTAACACCGGGGAGCTGTTTTTT,CAARTGLNTGELFF
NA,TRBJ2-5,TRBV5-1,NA,TGCGCCAGCAGCTTGTCGCGGCCCCAGCACGAGACCCAGTACTTC,CASSLSRPQHETQYF
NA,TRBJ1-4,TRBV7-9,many,TGTGCCAGCAGCCCCTCGGACGAAAAACTGTTTTTT,CASSPSDEKLFF
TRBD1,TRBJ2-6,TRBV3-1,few,TGTGCCAGCAGCCAAGGGACAGGGGGCGTCCACGTCCTGACTTTC,CASSQGTGGVHVLTF
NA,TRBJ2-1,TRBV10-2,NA,TGCGCCAGCAGTGAGTCGGGGGCCTGGAATGAGCAGTTCTTC,CASSESGAWNEQFF
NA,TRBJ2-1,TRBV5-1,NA,TGCGCCAGCAGCTTGGCTGCAGGGGCCACTAATGAGCAGTTCTTC,CASSLAAGATNEQFF
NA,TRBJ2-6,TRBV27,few,TGTGCCAGCAGTGCTATCAGGAGCCAGTCTGGGGCCAACGTCCTGACTTTC,CASSAIRSQSGANVLTF
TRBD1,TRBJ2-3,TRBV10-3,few,TGTGCCATCAGTGTAGAACAGGGGGATACGCAGTATTTT,CAISVEQGDTQYF
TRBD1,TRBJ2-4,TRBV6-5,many,TGTGCCAGCAGTGCCTCGGGACAGGGGCGTCCCATTCAGTACTTC,CASSASGQGRPIQYF
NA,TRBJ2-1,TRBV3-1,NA,TGTGCCAGCAGCCAAGAACCCGACAGCACCTACAATGAGCAGTTCTTC,CASSQEPDSTYNEQFF
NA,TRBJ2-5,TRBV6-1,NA,TGTGCCAGCACCAGGGTGAAGGAGACCCAGTACTTC,CASTRVKETQYF
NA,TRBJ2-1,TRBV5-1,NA,TGCGCCAGCAGCTTGGAGCCAGGGGCCCACAATGAGCAGTTCTTC,CASSLEPGAHNEQFF
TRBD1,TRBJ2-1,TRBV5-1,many,TGCGCCAGCAGCCCCGGACAGGGCTCCTACAATGAGCAGTTCTTC,CASSPGQGSYNEQFF
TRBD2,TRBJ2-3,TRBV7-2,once,TGTGCCAGCGGCTTAAACGGGCGGGGGAACACAGATACGCAGTATTTT,CASGLNGRGNTDTQYF
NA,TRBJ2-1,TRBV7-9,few,TGTGCCAGCAGCTTAGCCCGGGCTTCCTACAATGAGCAGTTCTTC,CASSLARASYNEQFF
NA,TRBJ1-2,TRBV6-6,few,TGTGCCAGCAGTTACGCCGATTCAATCAACTATGGCTACACCTTC,CASSYADSINYGYTF
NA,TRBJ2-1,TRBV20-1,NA,TGCAGTGCTCCGCGTGCCCCCTGGGGGGTGGATAATGAGCAGTTCTTC,CSAPRAPWGVDNEQFF
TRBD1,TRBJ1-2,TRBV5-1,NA,TGCGCCAGCAGCTCGGGACAGGGGGTTCCCTATGGCTACACCTTC,CASSSGQGVPYGYTF
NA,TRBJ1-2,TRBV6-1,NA,TGTGCCAGCAGCCGGACAAGCAACGATGGCTACACCTTC,CASSRTSNDGYTF
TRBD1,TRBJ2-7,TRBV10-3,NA,TGTGCCGTCGGACAGGGTACCTACGAGCAGTACTTC,CAVGQGTYEQYF
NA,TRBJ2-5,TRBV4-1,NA,TGCGCCAGCAGCCCTGTGGGGGGCAGGTACGTCCAAGAGACCCAGTACTTC,CASSPVGGRYVQETQYF
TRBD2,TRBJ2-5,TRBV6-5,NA,TGTGCCAGCAGTATCTCTAGCGGGGGCCAAGAGACCCAGTACTTC,CASSISSGGQETQYF
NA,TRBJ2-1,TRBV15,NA,TGTGCCACCAGCGGACGACTAGGAAGCAATGAGCAGTTCTTC,CATSGRLGSNEQFF
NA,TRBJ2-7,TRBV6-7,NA,TGTGCCAGCAGTGATCGGGACCGGTACGAGCAGTACTTC,CASSDRDRYEQYF
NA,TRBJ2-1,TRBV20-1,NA,TGCAGTGCTAGAGATGGGCTGAGTGGGAATGAGCAGTTCTTC,CSARDGLSGNEQFF
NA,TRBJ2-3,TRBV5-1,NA,TGCGCCAGCAGCCCGGACGAGGCGGGAAGGACGCAGTATTTT,CASSPDEAGRTQYF
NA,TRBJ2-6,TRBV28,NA,TGTGCCAGCAGTTTCCCAGGGAGCACTGGGGCCAACGTCCCGACTTTC,CASSFPGSTGANVPTF
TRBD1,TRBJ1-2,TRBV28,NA,TGTGCCAGCAGTCCAAACAGGGGTTACTATGGCTACACCTTC,CASSPNRGYYGYTF
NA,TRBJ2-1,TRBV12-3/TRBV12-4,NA,TGTGCCAGCAACAGCGGCCTTTACAATGAGCAGTTCTTC,CASNSGLYNEQFF
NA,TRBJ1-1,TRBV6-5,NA,TGTGCCAGCAGGGCTATGGGGAAGGCTGAAGCTTTCTTT,CASRAMGKAEAFF
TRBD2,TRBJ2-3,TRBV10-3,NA,TGTGCCACCGCGAGCGGGGGGCAGGATACGCAGTATTTT,CATASGGQDTQYF
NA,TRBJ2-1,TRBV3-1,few,TGTGCCAGCAGCCAAGGGGCTAGCTACAATGAGCAGTTCTTC,CASSQGASYNEQFF
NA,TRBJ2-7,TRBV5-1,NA,TGCGCCAGCAGCGGGGGTGGGGGCCTCAACGAGCAGTACTTC,CASSGGGGLNEQYF
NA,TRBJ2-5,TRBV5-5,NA,TGTGCCAGCAGTCTAAAACTTCGGCTAGAAGAGACCCAGTACTTC,CASSLKLRLEETQYF
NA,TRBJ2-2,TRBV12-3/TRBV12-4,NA,TGTGCCAGCAGCAGGTCCGGGTCTAACACCGGGGAGCTGTTTTTT,CASSRSGSNTGELFF
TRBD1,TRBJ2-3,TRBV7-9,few,TGTGCCAGCACCTCGGTACAGGGGCTCACAGATACGCAGTATTTT,CASTSVQGLTDTQYF
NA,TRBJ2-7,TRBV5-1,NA,TGCGCCAGCAGCATTGACCTAGCTGCCGAGCAGTACTTC,CASSIDLAAEQYF
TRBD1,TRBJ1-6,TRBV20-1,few,TGCAGTGCCCCAACAGGGGCTACCTACAATTCACCCCTCCACTTT,CSAPTGATYNSPLHF
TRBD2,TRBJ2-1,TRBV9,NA,TGTGCCAGCAGCGTAGTGGGGACTAGCCCAGGGAGCAATGAGCAGTTCTTC,CASSVVGTSPGSNEQFF
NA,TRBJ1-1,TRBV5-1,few,TGCGCCAGCAGCTTCGTGGGGATGAACACTGAAGCTTTCTTT,CASSFVGMNTEAFF
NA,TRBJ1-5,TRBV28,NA,TGTGCCAGCAGTTCGCAGGGTGGGAGCAATCAGCCCCAGCATTTT,CASSSQGGSNQPQHF
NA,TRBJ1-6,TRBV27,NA,TGTGCCAGCAGTGTATCCATGAATTCACCCCTCCACTTT,CASSVSMNSPLHF
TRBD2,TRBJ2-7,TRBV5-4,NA,TGTGCCAGCAGCTTCTGGGCTAGCGGGACTCACAATGAGCAGTACTTC,CASSFWASGTHNEQYF
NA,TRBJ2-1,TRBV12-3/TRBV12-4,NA,TGTGCCAGCAGCTCTTGGGAATCTTCCTACAATGAGCAGTTCTTC,CASSSWESSYNEQFF
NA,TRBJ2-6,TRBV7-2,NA,TGTGCCAGCAGCTCAATACAGGGCCCCGGGGCCAACGTCCTGACTTTC,CASSSIQGPGANVLTF
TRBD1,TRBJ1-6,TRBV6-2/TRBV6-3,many,TGTGCCAGCGTAAGGGACAGTGGAAATTCACCCCTCCACTTT,CASVRDSGNSPLHF
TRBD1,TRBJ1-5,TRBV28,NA,TGTGCCAGCTCACCTGGGGCCCGGACAGGGGAGCATTTT,CASSPGARTGEHF
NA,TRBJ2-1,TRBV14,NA,TGTGCCAGCAGCCCCACCTCAACATACAATGAGCGGTTCTTC,CASSPTSTYNERFF